Each of the 10 T cell receptor beta chains below was sequenced from the same sample in a study of cytomegalovirus exposure and HLA in healthy donors (dated by TCRdb to about 2017). The receptor library was made with the immunoSEQ multiplex PCR assay. For the multiplex PCR, a mixture combining 60 forward primers for TCR Vbeta segments and 13 reverse primers for TCR Jbeta segments was used. TCRdb limited this immuneACCESS table to in-frame rearrangements with V and J called. A share of clones is missing; checked studies link under half to unresolved V genes, and the rest is unexplained. A total of about 210,000 clones appear in this sample, about 84% of them only once. The top ten hold over 12% of the sample. Material for sequencing was PBMCs. The receptors were sampled from a woman younger than 45 in good health and CMV-seropositive.

This chain links TRBV19 with TRBJ1-1; 8 bases are a match to TRBD1. Germline V gene lookup returns CDR1 LNHDA and CDR2 SQIVND (reference sequence). V shed 9 bases and J 1 base; nucleotides not matched to a gene: 10. The CDR3 contains 15 residues. CDR3 DNA: TGTGCCAGCCAGACAGGGGCGCCCAGGAACACTGAAGCTTTCTTT. It encodes CASQTGAPRNTEAFF.

The CDR3 loop reads CASSMAGDVGYTF. The CDR3 DNA follows: TGTGCCAGTAGTATGGCGGGGGATGTTGGCTACACCTTC. The chain uses TRBV19 and TRBJ1-2, with D possibly being TRBD1 (5 bases). CDR3 length: 13 amino acids. Germline V CDR1 and CDR2: LNHDA, SQIVND (reference sequence). Trimming stripped 3 bases from V and 7 bases from J, with 12 bases between.

The chain has TRBV16 and TRBJ2-4; D is unclear. The CDR3 sequence is 14 residues long. The germline gives CDR1 KGHSY, CDR2 FQNENV. V gave up 2 bases and J gave up 9 bases, with 14 bases separating them. The CDR3 region is CASSQGTANRIQYF. The CDR3, as DNA: TGTGCCAGCAGCCAAGGTACAGCCAACCGCATTCAGTACTTC.

Notes on this clone: Other DNA sequences of this sample code for an identical CDR3. The chain joins TRBV7-2 to TRBJ1-3, with a possible D match to TRBD1 (6 bases). This CDR3 comprises 14 residues. Germline assignment: CDR1 SGHTA and CDR2 FQGNSA. Trimming cost V 5 bases and J 4 bases, with 12 bases left between them. In nucleotides, the CDR3 is TGTGCCAGCAGCCCGGACAGTTCGGGAAACACCATATATTTT. It encodes CASSPDSSGNTIYF.

This chain uses TRBV6-5 with TRBJ2-7, with D tentatively TRBD1 (7 bases). Per germline, CDR1 MNHEY and CDR2 SVGAGI. CDR3 length equals 15 residues. V dropped 3 bases and J dropped 4 bases, with 16 bases sitting between them. DNA for the CDR3: TGTGCCAGCAGTTATGCGGGACAGAAAAATTACGAGCAGTACTTC. This encodes CASSYAGQKNYEQYF.

CDR3 coding DNA: TGTGCCAGCAGTGATTCGACACGGAACACTGAAGCTTTCTTT. This sequence encodes CASSDSTRNTEAFF. The gene calls are TRBV2 and TRBJ1-1; D uncertain. Germline V CDR1 and CDR2: SNHLY, FYNNEI. This CDR3 is 14 amino acids long. With 3 bases removed from V and 1 base from J, the gap between germline ends came to 9 bases.

The V and J genes are TRBV6-5 and TRBJ2-7; tentatively, D is TRBD2 (6 bases). Germline assignment: CDR1 MNHEY and CDR2 SVGAGI. The V and J ends lost 4 bases and 5 bases respectively, with 15 bases between them. This CDR3 contains 14 residues. The CDR3 coding sequence is TGTGCCAGCAGTTCCCCCGGGGGATTTCACGAGCAGTACTTC. Protein product: CASSSPGGFHEQYF.

This chain links TRBV9 with TRBJ2-1; D is uncertain. Germline V gene sequence: CDR1 SGDLS, CDR2 YYNGEE. Trimming took 2 bases from V and 5 from J, leaving 8 bases between them. The CDR3 contains 13 residues. The CDR3 sequence is CASSVAENNEQFF. DNA of the CDR3: TGTGCCAGCAGCGTTGCAGAAAACAATGAGCAGTTCTTC.

The chain links TRBV5-5 to TRBJ2-7; 7 bases match TRBD2. This CDR3 has 15 residues. V gave up 2 bases and J gave up 7 bases; unmatched junction bases: 12. Germline assignment: CDR1 SGHKS and CDR2 YYEKEE (reference sequence). This CDR3 is CASSLLGWAGDEQYF. In DNA form, the CDR3 reads TGTGCCAGCAGCTTATTGGGTTGGGCGGGAGATGAGCAGTACTTC.

The chain links TRBV6-5 to TRBJ2-7, with D possibly matching TRBD2 (5 bases). The V end lost 7 bases, the J end lost 2 bases, and 12 bases lay between the germline ends. The CDR3 is 13 residues long. The V gene's germline CDR1 is MNHEY and CDR2 SVGAGI. The CDR3 DNA sequence: TGTGCCAGCAAATCACCGGGGACCTACGAGCAGTACTTC. This encodes CASKSPGTYEQYF.